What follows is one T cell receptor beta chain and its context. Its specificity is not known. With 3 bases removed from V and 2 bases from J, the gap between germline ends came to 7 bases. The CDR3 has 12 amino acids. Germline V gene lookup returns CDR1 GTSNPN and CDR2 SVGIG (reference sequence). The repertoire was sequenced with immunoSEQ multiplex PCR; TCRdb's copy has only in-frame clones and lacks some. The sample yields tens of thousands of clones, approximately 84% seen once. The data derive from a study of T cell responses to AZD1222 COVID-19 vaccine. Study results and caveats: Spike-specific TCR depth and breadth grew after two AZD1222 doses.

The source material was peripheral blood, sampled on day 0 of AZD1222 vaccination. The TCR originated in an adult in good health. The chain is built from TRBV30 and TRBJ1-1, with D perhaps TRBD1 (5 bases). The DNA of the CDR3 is TGTGCCTGGAGCCAGGGTAACACTGAAGCTTTCTTT. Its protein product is CAWSQGNTEAFF.